This is a list of T cell receptor beta chains from one sample in a study of T cells in Graves' hyperthyroidism and ophthalmopathy. One entry per CDR3 protein results from TCRdb running MiXCR on the multiplex PCR reads. The data show 700,000 or so distinct CDR3 sequences, about a sixth seen once. Sequencing input: blood. These receptors originate from a man aged 18 to 30 with Graves' hyperthyroidism. CDR3s include the opening cysteine and the closing phenylalanine or tryptophan. The order of the fields is V gene, D gene, clone size, J gene, CDR3 DNA, CDR3 protein. A D gene is named only where the DNA matches it firmly. Some rows mark clone size as missing; the rest say once, few, many or name a class of expanded clone.

TRBV20-1	NA	NA	TRBJ1-2	TGCAGTGCTCCGAAGAGGTCCCATGGGTATGGCTACACCTTC	CSAPKRSHGYGYTF
TRBV6-2/TRBV6-3	NA	many	TRBJ1-1	TGTGCCAGCAGTTACGGGGTTCCCGGCGTGGTGAACACTGAAGCTTTCTTT	CASSYGVPGVVNTEAFF
TRBV27	TRBD2	many	TRBJ2-7	TGTGCCAGCAGTTTAGCCACCACTAGCGGGAGGGCCTACGAGCAGTACTTC	CASSLATTSGRAYEQYF
TRBV30	NA	many	TRBJ1-2	TGTGCCTGGAGTCGTAACTATGGCTACACCTTC	CAWSRNYGYTF
TRBV7-3	NA	NA	TRBJ2-1	TGTGCCAGCAGCTTATCCAGGGACTCCTACAATGAGCAGTTCTTC	CASSLSRDSYNEQFF
TRBV30	NA	many	TRBJ2-1	TGTGCCTGGGGATTAGCGGTTAATGAGCAGTTCTTC	CAWGLAVNEQFF
TRBV20-1	TRBD2	many	TRBJ2-3	TGCAGTGCCGCCCCTCGAGCGGGAGTTCCAGATACGCAGTATTTT	CSAAPRAGVPDTQYF
TRBV6-1	TRBD1	NA	TRBJ2-5	TGTGCCAGCAGTGAACCAGGGGGCTTGAGGGGAGAGACCCAGTACTTC	CASSEPGGLRGETQYF
TRBV5-1	NA	few	TRBJ2-3	TGCGCCAGCAGCTCCACCGTTGTTCTACGACACACAGATACGCAGTATTTT	CASSSTVVLRHTDTQYF
TRBV9	TRBD1	NA	TRBJ1-2	TGTGCCAGCAGCGCCAGGCTGGACAGGGGAATCTCTGGCTACACCTTC	CASSARLDRGISGYTF
TRBV15	TRBD2	many	TRBJ2-7	TGTGCCACCAGCAGACTCCCCGGACTAGAGAACTACGAGCAGTACTTC	CATSRLPGLENYEQYF
TRBV24-1	TRBD1	NA	TRBJ2-3	TGTGCCACCAGCAATTTCCCGGGACAGGACACAGATACGCAGTATTTT	CATSNFPGQDTDTQYF
TRBV19	TRBD2	NA	TRBJ2-2	TGTGCCAGTAGTGTCCCGACTAGCGGATACACCGGGGAGCTGTTTTTT	CASSVPTSGYTGELFF
TRBV20-1	TRBD2	many	TRBJ2-3	TGCAGTGCTACCGGACTAGCGGGAGGGATAGTCACAGATACGCAGTATTTT	CSATGLAGGIVTDTQYF
TRBV20-1	TRBD2	NA	TRBJ2-2	TGCAGTGCTAGAGTTAGCGGGAGTTACACCGGGGAGCTGTTTTTT	CSARVSGSYTGELFF
TRBV18	TRBD1	NA	TRBJ1-2	TGTGCCAGCTCAGGGGACAGGGACGGCTACACCTTC	CASSGDRDGYTF
TRBV6-5	NA	many	TRBJ2-1	TGTGCCAGCAGTTACAGTCAACTAGACCCACCTATCGGAGTTGAGCAGTTCTTC	CASSYSQLDPPIGVEQFF
TRBV28	NA	many	TRBJ1-2	TGTGCCAGCAGTCCTTCGCGGTATGGCTACACCTTC	CASSPSRYGYTF
TRBV28	NA	NA	TRBJ2-3	TGTGCCAGCAGTTTCTCCAGCTCCACAGGTACGCAGTATTTT	CASSFSSSTGTQYF
TRBV3-1	NA	NA	TRBJ2-2	TGTGCCAGCAGCCTCGTTGGTAGCTGGGGTGCCGGGGAGCTGTTTTTT	CASSLVGSWGAGELFF
TRBV28	NA	many	TRBJ1-5	TGTGCCAGCAGTCCTACAACAGGGAGGACTCAGCCCCAGCATTTT	CASSPTTGRTQPQHF
TRBV10-2	TRBD2	many	TRBJ2-5	TGCGCCAGCAGTGTATCTAGCGGGAGTAGGGAGACCCAGTACTTC	CASSVSSGSRETQYF
TRBV6-5	NA	few	TRBJ1-1	TGTGCCAGCAGTTACTCCTTTCGGCGGATGAACACTGAAGCTTTCTTT	CASSYSFRRMNTEAFF
TRBV19	NA	few	TRBJ2-7	TGTGCCAGTAGTCCAGAACAGCTGTACCACCCCTACGAGCAGTACTTC	CASSPEQLYHPYEQYF
TRBV19	NA	NA	TRBJ2-7	TGTACCAGTAGTATCGGCCAGGAGCAGTACTTC	CTSSIGQEQYF
TRBV6-1	NA	many	TRBJ2-1	TGTGCCAGCAGTGAAGCGGGGGCCTACAATGAGCAGTTCTTC	CASSEAGAYNEQFF
TRBV11-1	TRBD2	few	TRBJ2-3	TGTGCCAGCAGCTTAGGCGGGAGGAAAGATACGCAGTATTTT	CASSLGGRKDTQYF
TRBV7-2	NA	many	TRBJ2-7	TGTGCCAGCAGCTCCGGTCCGCCACCCTACGAGCAGTACTTC	CASSSGPPPYEQYF
TRBV5-5	NA	many	TRBJ2-7	TGTGCCAGCAGCTTGGGGGGGGCTGATGGATACGAGCAGTACTTC	CASSLGGADGYEQYF
TRBV30	TRBD2	NA	TRBJ2-7	TGTGCCTGGAGTGATGAGATTAGCGGGAATATCTACGAGCAGTACTTC	CAWSDEISGNIYEQYF
TRBV4-1	NA	NA	TRBJ1-4	TGCGCCAGCAGACCGGGATTTTCGGGCCCAACTAATGAAAAACTGTTTTTT	CASRPGFSGPTNEKLFF
TRBV10-2	NA	NA	TRBJ1-2	TGCGCCAGCAGTGAGTCAGGGGCAGGGTTGCGTGGCTACACCTTC	CASSESGAGLRGYTF
TRBV28	TRBD1	NA	TRBJ1-4	TGTGCCAGCAGAGAGGACAGGGCGGGTGAAAAACTGTTTTTT	CASREDRAGEKLFF
TRBV28	NA	many	TRBJ1-1	TGTGCCAGCAGTTTATTAGGTTATGCAGCTTTCTTT	CASSLLGYAAFF
TRBV24-1	NA	NA	TRBJ2-5	TGTGCCACCAGTGCAGACAGCCGAGAGACCCAGTACTTC	CATSADSRETQYF
TRBV11-3	TRBD2	many	TRBJ2-3	TGTGCCAGCAGCTTACCGGGACTAGACCCAGATACGCAGTATTTT	CASSLPGLDPDTQYF
TRBV19	TRBD2	few	TRBJ2-3	TGTGCCAGTAGGCTCACGGGACTAGCCGTAGATACGCAGTATTTT	CASRLTGLAVDTQYF
TRBV30	NA	few	TRBJ2-7	TGTGCCTGGAGCGGCGGACAGAACTACGAGCAGTACTTC	CAWSGGQNYEQYF
TRBV12-3/TRBV12-4	NA	NA	TRBJ2-7	TGTGCCAGCGCCAGGTTAGCGTACGAGCAGTACTTC	CASARLAYEQYF
TRBV20-1	NA	NA	TRBJ2-1	TGCAGTGCCGCTAGGTTCACCTACAATGAGCAGTTCTTC	CSAARFTYNEQFF